This T cell receptor beta chain was recovered during a study of blood T cell repertoires in COVID-19. This CDR3 is built from 14 residues. The germline gives CDR1 LNHDA, CDR2 SQIVND (reference sequence). V was trimmed by 1 base and J by 0 bases, leaving 6 bases between them. Clones were sequenced by immunoSEQ multiplex PCR, and TCRdb holds only the in-frame ones, with some missing. In the table there are roughly 52,000 clones, over 70% of which are singletons. This TCR came from a human donor in a cohort sampled during active COVID-19. The chain uses TRBV19 and TRBJ1-1, with D unclear. The sequencing input was peripheral blood. The CDR3 protein is CASSIGHMNTEAFF. The CDR3 DNA follows: TGTGCCAGTAGTATAGGTCACATGAACACTGAAGCTTTCTTT.